Below are 15 T cell receptor beta chains sequenced from a single sample in a study of blood T cell repertoires in COVID-19. Profiling relied on immunoSEQ multiplex PCR, and the TCRdb table lists in-frame clones only, not all of them. The repertoire holds 95,000 or so clones, with approximately 89% as singletons. Sequencing was performed on peripheral blood. The source is a human donor in a cohort sampled during active COVID-19.

The CDR3 DNA reads TGCAGTGCTAGTGTCCAGGGGGCGGTGCGGGGCTACACCTTC. Translated, it gives CSASVQGAVRGYTF. The V gene is TRBV20-1, the J gene TRBJ1-2; 8 positions match TRBD1. The CDR3 length is 14 residues. Germline V CDR1 and CDR2: DFQATT, SNEGSKA (reference sequence). The ends lost 3 bases at V and 8 bases at J; junction bases unmatched: 11.

The gene calls are TRBV28 and TRBJ2-7, with D possibly being TRBD1 (5 bases). The CDR3 runs 10 residues. The germline V and J ends were trimmed by 8 bases and 10 bases, with 12 bases remaining between them. Per the germline V gene, CDR1 is MDHEN and CDR2 is SYDVKM. The CDR3 reads CASGRGAQYF. CDR3 DNA sequence: TGTGCCAGCGGAAGGGGCGCCCAGTACTTC.

The rearrangement links TRBV11-2 to TRBJ1-1; weak D call: TRBD1 (6 bases). The CDR3 length is 19 residues. Germline V lookup: CDR1 SGHAT, CDR2 FQNNGV. V was clipped by 1 base and J by 6 bases, with 27 bases between them. CDR3 protein: CASSLGWVGTSTSGAEAFF. The CDR3, as DNA: TGTGCCAGCAGCTTAGGGTGGGTCGGGACAAGCACTTCCGGGGCTGAAGCTTTCTTT. Drawing the rest from reference TRBV11-2 and TRBJ1-1, the complete variable domain is EAGVAQSPRYKIIEKRQSVAFWCNPISGHATLYWYQQILGQGPKLLIQFQNNGVVDDSQLPKDRFSAERLKGVDSTLKIQPAKLEDSAVYLCASSLGWVGTSTSGAEAFFGQGTRLTVV.

This chain connects TRBV7-9 to TRBJ2-1, with 10 bases that match TRBD1. The CDR3 loop spans 16 amino acids. Germline V gene data show CDR1 as SEHNR and CDR2 as FQNEAQ (reference sequence). V lost 4 bases, J lost 2 bases, and 5 bases stayed unmatched. This CDR3 reads CASSWAGTGAYNEQFF. CDR3 sequence (DNA): TGTGCCAGCAGCTGGGCCGGGACAGGGGCCTACAATGAGCAGTTCTTC.

This clone has only one observation. The chain carries TRBV6-5 and TRBJ2-4, with D unclear. The CDR3 has 11 amino acids. Trimming took off 10 bases at V and 3 bases at J, with 7 bases between the two ends. CDR1 and CDR2 from the germline V gene are MNHEY and SVGAGI. This CDR3 reads CATRDKNIQYF. The CDR3 DNA reads TGTGCCACCCGAGACAAAAACATTCAGTACTTC.

Comment on this clone: Relative to the germline gene, one junction end is altered; a read error may explain this. The chain combines TRBV30 with TRBJ1-4; D is uncertain. Germline V CDR1 and CDR2: GTSNPN, SVGIG (reference sequence). The CDR3 runs 13 residues. The CDR3 loop reads CAGRGWGDEKLFF. Written as DNA, the CDR3 is TGTGCCGGGAGAGGGTGGGGAGATGAAAAACTGTTTTTT.

The rearrangement uses TRBV6-1 and TRBJ1-1, with D perhaps TRBD1 (5 bases). Germline CDR1 MNHNS, CDR2 SASEGT. The CDR3 covers 15 residues. Trimming removed 1 base from V and 0 bases from J, with 9 bases in between. The CDR3 is CASSEEGALNTEAFF. CDR3 DNA: TGTGCCAGCAGTGAAGAAGGGGCACTGAACACTGAAGCTTTCTTT.

This chain uses TRBV4-3 with TRBJ2-3; TRBD2 agrees at 7 bases. CDR1 and CDR2 from the germline V gene are LGHNA and YSLEER. The CDR3 totals 13 residues. Trimming cost V 4 bases and J 5 bases; bases outside gene matches: 3. In DNA form, the CDR3 reads TGCGCCAGCAGCCGGGACTATCGAGATACGCAGTATTTT. Its protein product is CASSRDYRDTQYF.

This clone has a handful of counts. The chain carries TRBV7-2 and TRBJ1-5; perhaps TRBD1 as D (6 bases). The V gene lost 1 base and the J gene lost 0 bases, with 13 bases spanning the gap. The CDR3 covers 17 residues. The germline V gene has CDR1 SGHTA and CDR2 FQGNSA. The CDR3 loop reads CASSLGRTVYSNQPQHF. In DNA, the CDR3 is TGTGCCAGCAGCTTAGGGCGGACAGTTTATAGCAATCAGCCCCAGCATTTT. The full variable domain, its missing parts supplied by reference TRBV7-2 and TRBJ1-5, is GAGVSQSPSNKVTEKGKDVELRCDPISGHTALYWYRQSLGQGLEFLIYFQGNSAPDKSGLPSDRFSAERTGGSVSTLTIQRTQQEDSAVYLCASSLGRTVYSNQPQHFGDGTRLSIL.

V and J are TRBV28 and TRBJ1-2, with 8 bases identical to TRBD1. The V segment lost 6 bases and the J segment 4 bases; nucleotides outside the gene matches: 10. The CDR3 is 15 amino acids. Germline assignment: CDR1 MDHEN and CDR2 SYDVKM. The DNA of the CDR3 is TGTGCCAGCAGAAGAGACAGGGGACCGGTCTATGGCTACACCTTC. Its protein is CASRRDRGPVYGYTF.

CDR3 bases: TGTGCCACCAAAACAGGGGGCCAAGAGACCCAGTACTTC. Translated: CATKTGGQETQYF. The J gene is TRBJ2-5, the V gene TRBV19; 8 bases align to TRBD1. Trimming at V came to 10 bases and at J to 1 base, leaving 5 bases not matched to a gene. From germline, CDR1 is LNHDA and CDR2 SQIVND (reference sequence). CDR3 length: 13 residues.

The chain recombines TRBV7-9 with TRBJ2-3; the match to TRBD1 covers 7 bases. V was pared by 7 bases and J by 1 base, with 8 bases of the junction left unmatched. CDR3 size: 15 residues. From germline, CDR1 is SEHNR and CDR2 FQNEAQ (reference sequence). In DNA form, the CDR3 reads TGTGCCAGCACCGGGACAGCCCAAGGCACAGATACGCAGTATTTT. It yields the protein CASTGTAQGTDTQYF.

In this sample, this clone turned up a few times. V and J are TRBV7-8 and TRBJ2-1, with TRBD2 matching 9 bases. Losses at the gene ends were 3 bases for V and 9 bases for J; bases not matched to a gene: 15. Germline assignment: CDR1 SGHVS and CDR2 FQNEAQ. CDR3 length: 17 amino acids. The CDR3 nucleotides read TGTGCCAGCAGCTTGGAGATCCAGCGGGGGGCCAAAGGTGAGCAGTTCTTC. Translated, it gives CASSLEIQRGAKGEQFF.

The rearrangement uses TRBV7-9 and TRBJ1-3, with 7 bases that match TRBD1. V lost 4 bases, J lost 4 bases, and 7 bases stayed unmatched. The germline V gene has CDR1 SEHNR and CDR2 FQNEAQ (reference sequence). This CDR3 has 15 residues. For the CDR3, the DNA is TGTGCCAGCAGCTCAAGGGGGCCTAACGGAAACACCATATATTTT. Amino acid sequence: CASSSRGPNGNTIYF.

This chain connects TRBV18 to TRBJ1-6, with D perhaps TRBD1 (6 bases). The germline V and J ends were trimmed by 6 bases and 7 bases, with 13 bases remaining between them. Germline V gene lookup returns CDR1 KGHSH and CDR2 LQKENI. This CDR3 has 14 amino acids. The CDR3 nucleotides read TGTGCCAGCTCGCAAGACAGGAAAAATTCACCCCTCCACTTT. Its translation is CASSQDRKNSPLHF.